This T cell receptor (beta chain) is from a study of shared clonotypes between healthy human individuals. DNA at 200 ng, roughly 27,000 T cell genomes, went into sorted-subset replicate PCRs. The method was immunoSEQ multiplex PCR; TCRdb's version includes in-frame clones alone and lacks a portion of them. The sample lists about 600,000 clones; around 97% were seen once. As regards this clone: Its antigen is not identified.

The CDR3 sequence is 15 residues long. V trimming: 4 bases; J trimming: 1 base; junction bases outside the gene matches: 2. In germline, CDR1 is MGHDK, CDR2 SYGVNS. Study-level points and caveats: A generally larger estimated richness was seen in naive subsets than in memory subsets.

J is TRBJ2-7 and V is TRBV25-1; 12 bases are shared with TRBD2. The sequence was obtained from a woman aged 25 to 39 in good health. Sequences were obtained from naive CD4+ T cells sorted from blood. As to subset: CD45RA+ positively selected. The CDR3 spells CASSVLAGGSYEQYF. For the CDR3, the DNA is TGTGCCAGCAGTGTCCTAGCGGGAGGGTCCTACGAGCAGTACTTC.